A single sample is the source of the 24 T cell receptor beta chains below, sequenced in a study of blood T cell repertoires in COVID-19 (dated by TCRdb to 2018 to 2020). The library was produced with the immunoSEQ multiplex PCR assay. What TCRdb holds here is the immuneACCESS table cut down to in-frame rearrangements. Part of the clones is not present; checked against another copy, under half of the missing clones reflect an unresolved V gene, and the others are unexplained. The sample table records roughly 250,000 clones; 75% to 85% of these occur just once. The ten biggest clones cover around 12% of the sample. The sample comprised peripheral blood. These receptors were collected from a woman in her sixties with active or convalescent COVID-19.

The chain recombines TRBV7-3 with TRBJ2-1; 7 nucleotides agree with TRBD2. Per germline, CDR1 SGHTA and CDR2 FQGTGA. CDR3 length: 16 amino acids. The ends lost 0 bases at V and 2 bases at J; junction bases unmatched: 4. The CDR3: CASSLTAGVAYNEQFF. CDR3 nucleotides: TGTGCCAGCAGCTTAACGGCGGGGGTGGCCTACAATGAGCAGTTCTTC.

This clone was seen once. J is TRBJ1-2 and V is TRBV5-1; TRBD1 is a possible D gene (5 bases). CDR1 is SGHRS and CDR2 is YFSETQ in the germline V gene. The V end was cut by 0 bases, the J end by 2 bases, with 11 bases between. This CDR3 region has 15 residues. The DNA of the CDR3 is TGCGCCAGCAGCTTGGTGACAGACGCGAACTATGGCTACACCTTC. Protein product: CASSLVTDANYGYTF.

The J gene is TRBJ2-5, the V gene TRBV2; tentatively, D is TRBD2 (6 bases). There are 16 residues in the CDR3. CDR1 and CDR2 from the germline V gene are SNHLY and FYNNEI. V was trimmed by 5 bases and J by 3 bases, leaving 19 bases between them. The CDR3 region is CASSPGLIAVKETQYF. In DNA form, the CDR3 reads TGTGCCAGCAGTCCCGGTTTGATAGCGGTGAAAGAGACCCAGTACTTC.

V gene TRBV7-2 combines with J gene TRBJ2-5, with D perhaps TRBD1 (6 bases). The V end lost 1 base, the J end lost 1 base, and 13 bases lay between the germline ends. This CDR3 is 16 amino acids long. Germline CDR1 reads SGHTA; CDR2 reads FQGNSA. The CDR3 loop reads CASSLGVLDSQETQYF. CDR3 DNA: TGTGCCAGCAGCTTAGGGGTACTGGACAGCCAAGAGACCCAGTACTTC.

This clone was recorded only once. V usage is TRBV28 and J usage is TRBJ2-2; no clear D. From germline, CDR1 is MDHEN and CDR2 SYDVKM. CDR3 length: 14 amino acids. V was clipped by 6 bases and J by 3 bases, with 11 bases between them. CDR3 protein: CASSTPLYTGELFF. In DNA form, the CDR3 reads TGTGCCAGCAGCACCCCACTTTACACCGGGGAGCTGTTTTTT.

The chain recombines TRBV19 with TRBJ2-7, with TRBD2 matching 8 bases. The CDR3 is made up of 16 amino acids. Germline CDR1 LNHDA, CDR2 SQIVND (reference sequence). V lost 4 bases, J lost 6 bases, and 14 bases stayed unmatched. The CDR3 region has the DNA TGTGCCAGTAGTAACCCTAAGCGGGGGAATCGGCTCGAGCAGTACTTC. This gives the protein CASSNPKRGNRLEQYF.

This chain links TRBV4-1 with TRBJ2-5; 12 bases agree with TRBD2. The CDR3 has 16 residues. V lost 1 base and J lost 5; bases outside the gene matches: 5. Germline V gene data show CDR1 as MGHRA and CDR2 as YSYEKL. CDR3 sequence: CASSQASGGAGETQYF. The CDR3 nucleotides read TGCGCCAGCAGCCAAGCTAGCGGGGGGGCCGGGGAGACCCAGTACTTC.

The chain has TRBV6-1 and TRBJ1-2, with a weak D call TRBD1 (5 bases). The CDR3 covers 15 residues. Germline V gene data show CDR1 as MNHNS and CDR2 as SASEGT. V was cut by 3 bases and J by 0 bases, with 11 bases left in between. CDR3 protein: CASSEGHLTNYGYTF. The CDR3 DNA sequence: TGTGCCAGCAGTGAGGGGCACCTAACTAACTATGGCTACACCTTC.

This rearrangement joins TRBV7-2 to TRBJ2-1; TRBD2 agrees at 7 bases. V was clipped by 10 bases and J by 1 base; unmatched bases: 7. The germline gives CDR1 SGHTA, CDR2 FQGNSA. The CDR3 runs to 14 residues. CDR3 loop: CAIELSGSYNEQFF. DNA for the CDR3: TGTGCCATCGAACTTAGCGGGTCCTACAATGAGCAGTTCTTC.

This clone came up once. The rearrangement links TRBV5-1 to TRBJ2-1; possibly TRBD1 for D (5 bases). With 5 bases removed from V and 5 bases from J, the gap between germline ends came to 14 bases. The CDR3 has 14 amino acids. The germline CDR1 and CDR2 sequences are SGHRS and YFSETQ. This chain's CDR3 is CASRYTTRDNEQFF. CDR3 coding DNA: TGCGCCAGCAGATACACCACCAGGGACAATGAGCAGTTCTTC. Drawing the rest from reference TRBV5-1 and TRBJ2-1, the complete variable domain is KAGVTQTPRYLIKTRGQQVTLSCSPISGHRSVSWYQQTPGQGLQFLFEYFSETQRNKGNFPGRFSGRQFSNSRSEMNVSTLELGDSALYLCASRYTTRDNEQFFGPGTRLTVL.

The rearrangement joins TRBV27 to TRBJ2-7, with D uncertain. The germline CDR1 and CDR2 sequences are MNHEY and SMNVEV (reference sequence). The ends were cut back, 9 bases at V and 0 bases at J, with 15 bases in the middle. The length of the CDR3 is 14 residues. This CDR3 is CASSLGRRSYEQYF. CDR3 sequence (DNA): TGTGCCAGTTCATTGGGCCGACGCTCCTACGAGCAGTACTTC.

This clone was found a few times. The V gene is TRBV7-3, the J gene TRBJ2-3, with D possibly being TRBD2 (6 bases). The CDR3 is made up of 14 amino acids. With 5 bases removed from V and 0 bases from J, the gap between germline ends came to 9 bases. Germline V gene sequence: CDR1 SGHTA, CDR2 FQGTGA. Here the CDR3 DNA reads TGTGCCAGCAGCCGGGACTCAAGCACAGATACGCAGTATTTT. Its translation is CASSRDSSTDTQYF.

This rearrangement joins TRBV29-1 to TRBJ1-2; D might be TRBD1 (6 bases). Germline CDR1 is SQVTM and CDR2 is ANQGSEA. This CDR3 spans 14 amino acids. V was clipped by 6 bases and J by 8 bases, with 22 bases between them. CDR3 bases: TGCAGCGTCGAGTCGGGGGGGCCTGCTAGGGGCTACACCTTC. This translates into CSVESGGPARGYTF.

The CDR3 region has the DNA TGTGCCAGCAGCGCCCAGGGACAGGGGCACGGGGCCAACGTCCTGACTTTC. Its translation: CASSAQGQGHGANVLTF. The chain joins TRBV7-2 to TRBJ2-6, with 10 bases aligning to TRBD1. CDR3 length: 17 residues. J gave up 4 bases and V 5 bases, and 8 bases lay outside the gene matches. Germline V CDR1 and CDR2: SGHTA, FQGNSA.

This CDR3 is CASSLVPGHRDEKLFF. CDR3 DNA: TGCGCCAGCAGCTTGGTGCCAGGCCACCGCGATGAAAAACTGTTTTTT. This rearrangement joins TRBV5-1 to TRBJ1-4; D is undetermined. The CDR3 length is 16 residues. CDR1 and CDR2 from the germline V gene are SGHRS and YFSETQ. V lost 0 bases and J lost 6, with 15 bases in between.

V gene TRBV12-3 or TRBV12-4 combines with J gene TRBJ2-3; the match to TRBD2 covers 7 bases. The CDR3 totals 12 residues. J lost 6 bases, V lost 3 bases, and 0 bases had no gene match. CDR3: CASSFGRDTQYF. Here the CDR3 DNA reads TGTGCCAGCAGTTTCGGGAGGGATACGCAGTATTTT.

This chain connects TRBV6-6 to TRBJ2-2, with TRBD1 as a possible D gene (6 bases). CDR1 is MNHNY and CDR2 is SVGAGI in the germline V gene (reference sequence). The CDR3 totals 14 residues. Deletions cut 6 bases from V and 1 base from J, with 9 bases between. CDR3 protein: CASRQGMNTGELFF. The CDR3 DNA is TGTGCCAGCAGGCAGGGGATGAACACCGGGGAGCTGTTTTTT.

The V call is TRBV6-5, the J call TRBJ1-6, with D unclear. CDR1 is MNHEY, CDR2 SVGAGI, per germline. V was cut by 0 bases and J by 7 bases, with 10 bases left in between. This CDR3 has 15 amino acids. The DNA for the CDR3 is TGTGCCAGCAGTTACTCGAGAGGCCCAAATTCACCCCTCCACTTT. Translation gives CASSYSRGPNSPLHF.

This chain uses TRBV6-4 with TRBJ1-2; D remains unclear. Germline values: CDR1 MRHNA, CDR2 SNTAGT. The V end lost 0 bases, the J end lost 8 bases, and 16 bases lay between the germline ends. This CDR3 has 15 residues. CDR3 DNA sequence: TGTGCCAGCAGTGACTCGAGTTCGGGGATCTACGGCTACACCTTC. It specifies CASSDSSSGIYGYTF.

The chain couples TRBV9 to TRBJ2-5, with D possibly TRBD1 on 7 matching bases. This CDR3 contains 14 residues. Germline CDR1 SGDLS, CDR2 YYNGEE. The V gene lost 4 bases and the J gene lost 3 bases, with 13 bases spanning the gap. This chain's CDR3 is CASSQGGDKETQYF. The CDR3 DNA is TGTGCCAGCAGCCAGGGGGGAGACAAAGAGACCCAGTACTTC.

This rearrangement joins TRBV5-1 to TRBJ2-3; 9 bases fit TRBD2. Germline V gene sequence: CDR1 SGHRS, CDR2 YFSETQ. J gave up 7 bases and V 0 bases, and 12 bases lay outside the gene matches. The CDR3 extends over 17 amino acids. The CDR3 loop is CASSLGASGEIIHTQYF. The CDR3 DNA reads as TGCGCCAGCAGCTTGGGGGCTAGCGGGGAAATTATACATACGCAGTATTTT.

The chain joins TRBV9 to TRBJ2-6; 7 nucleotides agree with TRBD1. V gave up 4 bases and J gave up 1 base; unmatched junction bases: 11. Looked up from germline, CDR1 is SGDLS and CDR2 is YYNGEE. The CDR3 runs 18 residues. The CDR3 DNA is TGTGCCAGCAGCCTCACCGAAACAGGGGCATCTGGGGCCAACGTCCTGACTTTC. Protein: CASSLTETGASGANVLTF.

The chain uses TRBV7-8 and TRBJ1-4, with TRBD1 as a possible D gene (6 bases). V was cut by 3 bases and J by 5 bases, with 7 bases left in between. Per the germline V gene, CDR1 is SGHVS and CDR2 is FQNEAQ. CDR3 length equals 13 residues. The CDR3 region has the DNA TGTGCCAGCAGCTTCGGACAGAATGAAAAACTGTTTTTT. Translating it yields CASSFGQNEKLFF.

The chain is built from TRBV14 and TRBJ1-6, with TRBD1 as a possible D gene (5 bases). This CDR3 is built from 16 residues. Germline-derived CDR1 and CDR2 are SGHDN and FVKESK. V shed 0 bases and J shed 11 bases, with 17 bases lying between them. DNA for the CDR3: TGTGCCAGCAGCCAAGACGGTTCGGGGGTTGGGACACCCCTCCACTTT. Its protein product is CASSQDGSGVGTPLHF.